The clone carrying this T cell receptor beta chain came up many times. The germline V gene has CDR1 MNHEY and CDR2 SMNVEV (reference sequence). V was trimmed by 5 bases and J by 1 base, leaving 14 bases between them. CDR3 length: 15 residues. This record comes from a study of low-dose radiotherapy and immunotherapy resistance in tumors. In the study overall: On an every-two-weeks schedule, patients received intravenous nivolumab 240 mg, along with ipilimumab 1 mg/kg every six weeks. On a schedule of every two weeks, intravenous cyclophosphamide at a dose of 200 mg/m2 was delivered one day before each radiation and immunotherapy administration.

Covering alpha and beta chains, TRAV- and TRBV-specific primers were used for the first-strand cDNA. Amplification, which lasted 20 PCR cycles, used a constant-region primer and V-primer adapter to amplify TCRs. In TCRdb, the reads were re-called with MiXCR into one record per CDR3 protein. Here the sample spans more than 90,000 distinct CDR3 sequences, roughly 20% being singletons. Time point meaning: after trial treatment. Treatment noted: LDRT plus nivolumab, ipilimumab, low-dose cyclophosphamide and aspirin (RACIN trial). The chain employs TRBV27 and TRBJ1-1; D not certain. Sequenced here: PBMCs, sampled after low-dose radiotherapy plus immunotherapy. This TCR came from a male donor with prostate cancer. CDR3 DNA sequence: TGTGCCAGCAGTCTGTACAGTTCCCCGAACACTGAAGCTTTCTTT. Translation gives CASSLYSSPNTEAFF.